Below are 10 T cell receptor beta chains sequenced from a single sample in a study of beta chain features in type 1 diabetes. Study-wide results and caveats: Across all four CD4+ subsets, people with type 1 diabetes showed modestly shorter TCRB CDR3s.

Every bit of the isolated RNA underwent reverse transcription, so sequencing read expressed TCRB transcripts. Profiled with immunoSEQ multiplex PCR; TCRdb holds only in-frame clones, not every one. The sample consists of 630,000 or so clones, about an eighth of them appearing once. These TCRs are of unknown antigen specificity. The source material was naive CD4+ T cells from blood. The origin of the receptors is a man younger than 35 with type 1 diabetes.

V is TRBV5-1 and J is TRBJ2-1; 10 bases fit TRBD2. The germline V gene encodes CDR1 SGHRS and CDR2 YFSETQ. The CDR3 has 15 amino acids. V lost 4 bases, J lost 5 bases, and 6 bases stayed unmatched. Here the CDR3 reads CASSVLAGLDNEQFF. CDR3 nucleotides: TGCGCCAGCAGCGTACTAGCGGGACTCGACAATGAGCAGTTCTTC.

The chain links TRBV6-6 to TRBJ1-2, with TRBD1 matching over 8 bases. The CDR3 loop spans 15 amino acids. Germline CDR1 and CDR2: MNHNY and SVGAGI (reference sequence). V trimming: 4 bases; J trimming: 8 bases; junction bases outside the gene matches: 12. CDR3: CASSFPVTGGRGYTF. The CDR3 coding sequence is TGTGCCAGCAGTTTCCCAGTAACAGGGGGAAGGGGCTACACCTTC.

Remarks on this clone: Other DNA sequences in the same sample also yield this CDR3. V and J are TRBV6-5 and TRBJ2-5, with D tentatively TRBD1 (5 bases). Trimming cost V 6 bases and J 2 bases, with 13 bases left between them. Germline assignment: CDR1 MNHEY and CDR2 SVGAGI. This CDR3 comprises 14 residues. The CDR3 here is CASSPGHLQETQYF. The CDR3 DNA sequence: TGTGCCAGCAGCCCAGGACACCTACAAGAGACCCAGTACTTC.

The genes are TRBV7-2 and TRBJ2-3; D may be TRBD2 (6 bases). Germline assignment: CDR1 SGHTA and CDR2 FQGNSA. This CDR3 spans 14 amino acids. V shed 5 bases and J shed 7 bases, with 16 bases lying between them. The CDR3 bases are TGTGCCAGCAGCGACCCAAAGGAGGGAAATACGCAGTATTTT. Its protein is CASSDPKEGNTQYF.

Here the CDR3 reads CASSSGGYTDTQYF. The CDR3 coding sequence is TGTGCCAGCAGTAGCGGGGGGTACACAGATACGCAGTATTTT. V usage is TRBV7-2 and J usage is TRBJ2-3; 10 bases map to TRBD2. The junction had 2 bases not matched to a gene; V was cut back by 6 bases and J by 2 bases. CDR3 length equals 14 residues. Per the germline V gene, CDR1 is SGHTA and CDR2 is FQGNSA. The whole variable domain, remainder taken from reference TRBV7-2 and TRBJ2-3, is GAGVSQSPSNKVTEKGKDVELRCDPISGHTALYWYRQSLGQGLEFLIYFQGNSAPDKSGLPSDRFSAERTGGSVSTLTIQRTQQEDSAVYLCASSSGGYTDTQYFGPGTRLTVL.

The chain couples TRBV29-1 to TRBJ1-1; the D is unclear. This CDR3 is built from 13 residues. Trimming left V 3 bases short and J 1 base short, with 9 bases between. The V gene's germline CDR1 is SQVTM and CDR2 ANQGSEA. The CDR3 region is CSVDEQRNTEAFF. CDR3 DNA sequence: TGCAGCGTTGATGAACAGAGGAACACTGAAGCTTTCTTT.

This chain uses TRBV2 with TRBJ2-5, with TRBD1 identical over 10 bases. The V gene end was trimmed by 5 bases and the J gene end by 3 bases; junction bases not matched to a gene: 3. Germline V lookup: CDR1 SNHLY, CDR2 FYNNEI. The CDR3 contains 14 residues. CDR3 sequence reads: CASSMTGGEETQYF. The DNA of the CDR3 is TGTGCCAGCAGTATGACAGGGGGCGAAGAGACCCAGTACTTC.

This sequence joins TRBV5-1 and TRBJ2-1, with D tentatively TRBD2 (5 bases). CDR3 length: 16 amino acids. The germline V gene has CDR1 SGHRS and CDR2 YFSETQ. V was clipped by 3 bases and J by 0 bases, with 13 bases between them. CDR3 DNA sequence: TGCGCCAGCAGCTCGGAGAGGACTGCCTCCTACAATGAGCAGTTCTTC. Its translation: CASSSERTASYNEQFF.

The genes are TRBV7-2 and TRBJ2-3; 8 positions agree with TRBD2. Germline V CDR1 and CDR2: SGHTA, FQGNSA. The CDR3 has 16 amino acids. The junction had 11 bases not matched to a gene; V was cut back by 5 bases and J by 4 bases. This CDR3 is CASSPLGSGVPDTQYF. In DNA, the CDR3 is TGTGCCAGCAGCCCCTTGGGTAGCGGGGTACCAGATACGCAGTATTTT.

This clone was seen more than once but under ten times. V gene TRBV2 combines with J gene TRBJ1-1; a weak D match, TRBD1 (6 bases). Per the germline V gene, CDR1 is SNHLY and CDR2 is FYNNEI. V was pared by 4 bases and J by 5 bases, with 14 bases between. The CDR3 runs to 14 residues. The CDR3 bases are TGTGCCAGCAGTGTCAACAGGGAAGAGACTGAAGCTTTCTTT. Amino acid sequence: CASSVNREETEAFF.